The source of this TCR beta chain is a study of T-cell reconstitution after alpha-beta-depleted transplantation in children. V lost 2 bases to trimming and J lost 0 bases, with 25 bases between them. The CDR3 loop spans 21 amino acids. Germline CDR1 and CDR2: LNHNV and YYDKDF (reference sequence). This clonotype was counted only a few times. TCRbeta library preparation incorporated unique molecular identifiers. TCRdb independently ran MiXCR on the PCR reads; one entry per CDR3 protein. The table has 250,000 to 300,000 distinct CDR3 sequences, 9.9% seen once. This clonotype was sampled from a human donor who donated a stem cell graft to a child with SCID. Here the sequenced sample was PBMCs from the stem cell graft donor, taken from the stem cell graft. The chain uses TRBV15 and TRBJ2-2, with D perhaps matching TRBD1 (6 bases). The CDR3 DNA reads TGTGCCACCAGCAGACAAACGCCAGGACAGACCTCCGAGGCGAACACCGGGGAGCTGTTTTTT. Translation gives CATSRQTPGQTSEANTGELFF. Looking up the rest from reference TRBV15 and TRBJ2-2 gives the full variable domain: DAMVIQNPRYQVTQFGKPVTLSCSQTLNHNVMYWYQQKSSQAPKLLFHYYDKDFNNEADTPDNFQSRRPNTSFCFLDIRSPGLGDTAMYLCATSRQTPGQTSEANTGELFFGEGSRLTVL.